The 27 T cell receptor beta chains below come from one sample, sequenced in a study of read filtering for tumor transcriptome and immune sequencing. From roughly 0.4 ug of RNA, a library with molecular barcoded alpha/delta and beta/gamma adaptors was made. TCRdb passed the reads through MiXCR, listing each CDR3 protein once. The sample shows just over 14,000 distinct CDR3 sequences, about a fifth of them seen only once. Material: a population of CD138-negative cells sorted from bone marrow. The source of these receptors is a donor aged 40 or over with multiple myeloma.

This clonotype was seen a few times. V gene TRBV10-3 combines with J gene TRBJ2-5; 10 nucleotides align to TRBD1. Germline values: CDR1 ENHRY, CDR2 SYGVKD. The CDR3 loop spans 16 amino acids. Trimming removed 8 bases from V and 5 bases from J; junction bases left unmatched: 14. CDR3 sequence (DNA): TGTGCCATCCGTAAAACCGGGACAGGGGAGGATGAGACCCAGTACTTC. Its translation: CAIRKTGTGEDETQYF.

Concerning this clonotype: A much larger clone is a single base away; this may be a read error. J is TRBJ1-6 and V is TRBV5-1; D might be TRBD1 (5 bases). The germline CDR1 and CDR2 sequences are SGHRS and YFSETQ. Trimming took 0 bases from V and 6 from J, leaving 10 bases between them. This CDR3 has 15 residues. As DNA, the CDR3 is TGCGCCAGCAGCTTGGCCCCAGGGAGTAATTCACCCCTCCACTTT. Its protein is CASSLAPGSNSPLHF.

As regards this clonotype: One base away lies a much larger clone, so this may be a sequencing read error. V usage is TRBV14 and J usage is TRBJ1-1; no definite D call. This CDR3 is built from 13 residues. Germline loops: CDR1 SGHDN, CDR2 FVKESK. Trimming pared 4 bases from V and 2 bases from J, leaving 8 bases between. DNA of the CDR3: TGTGCCAGCAGCCGACTGCTAAACACTGAAGCTTTCTTT. This encodes CASSRLLNTEAFF. The entire variable domain, with the rest obtained from reference TRBV14 and TRBJ1-1, is as follows: EAGVTQFPSHSVIEKGQTVTLRCDPISGHDNLYWYRRVMGKEIKFLLHFVKESKQDESGMPNNRFLAERTGGTYSTLKVQPAELEDSGVYFCASSRLLNTEAFFGQGTRLTVV.

In the case of this clonotype: Because it lacks the conserved phenylalanine or tryptophan at the end, this CDR3 is likely a read error. The gene calls are TRBV2 and TRBJ2-5; D perhaps matches TRBD1 (6 bases). CDR1 is SNHLY, CDR2 FYNNEI, per germline. V was pared by 7 bases and J by 2 bases, with 11 bases between. This CDR3 contains 13 residues. The CDR3 region is CASKDGQQETQYY. DNA for the CDR3: TGTGCCAGCAAGGATGGACAGCAAGAGACCCAGTACTAC.

This rearrangement joins TRBV20-1 to TRBJ2-1; no definite D call. V shed 5 bases and J shed 7 bases, with 18 bases lying between them. CDR3 length: 14 amino acids. CDR1 DFQATT and CDR2 SNEGSKA come from the germline V gene (reference sequence). This CDR3 is CSAPSDRLTNEQFF. CDR3 coding DNA: TGCAGTGCTCCTTCGGATAGACTGACTAATGAGCAGTTCTTC.

The gene calls are TRBV3-1 and TRBJ2-3; D possibly matches TRBD1 or TRBD2 (5 bases each). V was clipped by 3 bases and J by 9 bases, with 13 bases between them. CDR1 and CDR2 (germline): LGHDT, YNNKEL (reference sequence). The CDR3 runs to 13 residues. DNA of the CDR3: TGTGCCAGCAGCCAGACAGAGGGTGCAACGCAGTATTTT. It codes for CASSQTEGATQYF.

The table lists this clonotype with many counts. V and J are TRBV9 and TRBJ1-1; D not certain. Germline CDR1 SGDLS, CDR2 YYNGEE. The CDR3 has 13 amino acids. V lost 3 bases and J lost 7, with 13 bases in between. The CDR3 nucleotides are TGTGCCAGCAGCGCCTACGGGGAACTTGAAGCTTTCTTT. Translation: CASSAYGELEAFF.

On this clonotype itself: The conserved phenylalanine or tryptophan normally closing the CDR3 is absent here, so this likely arose from a read error. The chain combines TRBV7-9 with TRBJ2-3, with D unresolved. Germline values: CDR1 SEHNR, CDR2 FQNEAQ (reference sequence). V lost 1 base and J lost 5, with 4 bases in between. This CDR3 contains 12 residues. The CDR3 bases are TGTGCCAGCAGCTTAGTAGTAGATACGCAGTATTCT. It is translated as CASSLVVDTQYS.

Many counts were recorded for this clonotype. The chain links TRBV2 to TRBJ2-7, with 13 bases identical to TRBD2. V gave up 6 bases and J gave up 2 bases; unmatched junction bases: 1. The CDR3 runs 14 residues. Germline-derived CDR1 and CDR2 are SNHLY and FYNNEI. Here the CDR3 DNA reads TGTGCCAGCAGGGGACTAGCGGGACCCTACGAGCAGTACTTC. It is translated as CASRGLAGPYEQYF.

This clonotype was seen ten or more times. The chain has TRBV24-1 and TRBJ2-5; tentatively, D is TRBD2 (6 bases). Trimming pared 1 base from V and 6 bases from J, leaving 14 bases between. The CDR3 consists of 15 residues. Germline V gene data show CDR1 as KGHDR and CDR2 as SFDVKD. The CDR3 spells CATSDLLGGVQTQYF. The CDR3 region has the DNA TGTGCCACCAGTGATTTACTAGGAGGGGTCCAGACCCAGTACTTC.

The table lists this clonotype with a few counts. This may stem from a read error, because a much larger clone lies one nucleotide away. This chain joins TRBV28 and TRBJ2-3; 8 positions match TRBD2. The CDR3 contains 14 residues. The germline V gene has CDR1 MDHEN and CDR2 SYDVKM. Trimming removed 4 bases from V and 3 bases from J; junction bases left unmatched: 3. This CDR3 is CASSSVAGTDTQYF. The CDR3 DNA sequence: TGTGCCAGCAGTTCCGTAGCGGGAACAGATACGCAGTATTTT. The whole variable domain, remainder taken from reference TRBV28 and TRBJ2-3, is DVKVTQSSRYLVKRTGEKVFLECVQDMDHENMFWYRQDPGLGLRLIYFSYDVKMKEKGDIPEGYSVSREKKERFSLILESASTNQTSMYLCASSSVAGTDTQYFGPGTRLTVL.

This clonotype appeared once. A much larger clone sits a single nucleotide away, making a read error possible. J is TRBJ2-3 and V is TRBV7-6; D possibly corresponds to TRBD2 (5 bases). The germline V and J ends were trimmed by 1 base and 5 bases, with 16 bases remaining between them. The CDR3 contains 16 residues. From germline, CDR1 is SGHVS and CDR2 FNYEAQ. CDR3 DNA: TGTGCCAGCAGCTTAGTCCCTCGGGGAAGTGTAGATACGCAGTATTTT. Residues: CASSLVPRGSVDTQYF.

Note on this clonotype: A far larger clone is off by one base, so a read error is likely. The rearrangement links TRBV6-5 to TRBJ2-1, with 8 bases identical to TRBD2. Germline CDR1 is MNHEY and CDR2 is SVGAGI. The CDR3 has 14 residues. The V segment lost 6 bases and the J segment 6 bases; nucleotides outside the gene matches: 7. In DNA form, the CDR3 reads TGTGCCAGCAGCGACGGGAGGGCCCTCAATGAGCAGTTCTTC. This gives the protein CASSDGRALNEQFF.

This clonotype has at least ten counts. The J gene is TRBJ2-2, the V gene TRBV29-1; 8 nucleotides align to TRBD2. The J segment lost 5 bases and the V segment lost 6 bases, leaving 5 bases of the junction unmatched. CDR3 length: 13 residues. Germline lookup yields CDR1 SQVTM and CDR2 ANQGSEA. As DNA, the CDR3 is TGCAGCGTAGCGGGAGTTGATACCGGGGAGCTGTTTTTT. It is translated as CSVAGVDTGELFF.

With regard to this clonotype: A far larger clone is one base from this, pointing to a likely read error. V usage is TRBV20-1 and J usage is TRBJ1-1; 9 positions agree with TRBD1. Judging by the DNA end, TRBJ1-6 fits better; the J call may be wrong. Germline CDR1 is DFQATT and CDR2 is SNEGSKA (reference sequence). This CDR3 contains 13 residues. Written as DNA, the CDR3 is TGCAGTGCTTTACAGGGGGCGAATTCACTCCTCCACTTT. The encoded protein is CSALQGANSLLHF.

This clonotype has a handful of counts. The J gene is TRBJ1-5, the V gene TRBV7-8; perhaps TRBD1 as D (5 bases). V lost 0 bases, J lost 1 base, and 7 bases lay in between. This CDR3 region has 15 residues. The germline CDR1 and CDR2 sequences are SGHVS and FQNEAQ. CDR3 protein: CASSLAWGSNQPQHF. For the CDR3, the DNA is TGTGCCAGCAGCTTAGCGTGGGGCAGCAATCAGCCCCAGCATTTT.

This clonotype was picked up many times. The chain carries TRBV27 and TRBJ2-1; TRBD2 is a possible D gene (5 bases). Germline V gives CDR1 MNHEY, CDR2 SMNVEV (reference sequence). This CDR3 has 16 amino acids. Trimming pared 4 bases from V and 4 bases from J, leaving 17 bases between. The CDR3: CASSSPLARAYNEQFF. DNA for the CDR3: TGTGCCAGCAGTTCACCGTTAGCGCGAGCGTACAATGAGCAGTTCTTC.

There are many counts of this clonotype. V gene TRBV3-1 combines with J gene TRBJ2-1, with D possibly being TRBD2 (6 bases). The V gene's germline CDR1 is LGHDT and CDR2 YNNKEL (reference sequence). V shed 3 bases and J shed 9 bases, with 9 bases lying between them. This CDR3 spans 12 amino acids. CDR3 loop: CASSQAGTEQFF. The CDR3, as DNA: TGTGCCAGCAGCCAGGCGGGGACTGAGCAGTTCTTC.

This clonotype counts as medium-sized (0.01 to 0.1%). The V call is TRBV29-1, the J call TRBJ2-1; maybe TRBD1 (6 bases). The CDR3 contains 14 residues. The V gene lost 8 bases and the J gene lost 1 base, with 15 bases spanning the gap. Looked up from germline, CDR1 is SQVTM and CDR2 is ANQGSEA. This CDR3 is CSIRAGESYNEQFF. The CDR3 nucleotides are TGCAGCATTCGGGCAGGGGAATCCTACAATGAGCAGTTCTTC.

J is TRBJ1-5 and V is TRBV6-1; D remains unclear. Germline CDR1 MNHNS, CDR2 SASEGT. The CDR3 is made up of 15 amino acids. V lost 1 base to trimming and J lost 0 bases, with 7 bases between them. CDR3 region: CASSEGSYSNQPQHF. The CDR3 DNA reads as TGTGCCAGCAGTGAAGGGAGTTATAGCAATCAGCCCCAGCATTTT.

This clonotype was detected a few times. The chain has TRBV7-2 and TRBJ1-5; D call uncertain. Trimming removed 3 bases at V and 5 bases at J, with 17 bases between. The CDR3 is 16 residues long. Germline V gene lookup returns CDR1 SGHTA and CDR2 FQGNSA. CDR3 DNA: TGTGCCAGCAGCTTCGGAGCCACGACGGCTTATCAGCCCCAGCATTTT. It translates to CASSFGATTAYQPQHF.

In this sample, this clonotype turned up many times. J is TRBJ1-1 and V is TRBV11-2, with D perhaps matching TRBD1 (5 bases). This CDR3 has 12 residues. V was clipped by 8 bases and J by 12 bases, with 19 bases between them. Per germline, CDR1 SGHAT and CDR2 FQNNGV. This CDR3 is CASLDGGGQTFF. The CDR3 DNA follows: TGTGCCAGCTTAGACGGGGGTGGTCAAACTTTCTTT.

The chain couples TRBV2 to TRBJ1-2; TRBD1 is a possible D gene (5 bases). Germline loops: CDR1 SNHLY, CDR2 FYNNEI. Trimming stripped 0 bases from V and 4 bases from J, with 9 bases between. This CDR3 region has 14 residues. The CDR3 loop reads CASSEAQVSYGYTF. In nucleotides, the CDR3 is TGTGCCAGCAGTGAAGCACAGGTTTCCTATGGCTACACCTTC.

At least ten counts were recorded for this clonotype. The V and J genes are TRBV29-1 and TRBJ2-2; no clear D gene. The ends were cut back, 6 bases at V and 0 bases at J, with 8 bases in the middle. Germline-derived CDR1 and CDR2 are SQVTM and ANQGSEA. CDR3 length equals 13 residues. CDR3 sequence (DNA): TGCAGCGTAGATGACGCGAACACCGGGGAGCTGTTTTTT. This encodes CSVDDANTGELFF.

The chain is built from TRBV7-9 and TRBJ2-7; 11 nucleotides match TRBD2. CDR1 and CDR2 from the germline V gene are SEHNR and FQNEAQ (reference sequence). The V and J ends lost 4 bases and 0 bases, in that order; junction bases with no gene match: 5. The length of the CDR3 is 16 residues. For the CDR3, the DNA is TGTGCCAGCAGCTCCCGACTAGCGGGAAGCTCCTACGAGCAGTACTTC. This codes for CASSSRLAGSSYEQYF.

This clonotype was observed many times. The chain uses TRBV11-2 and TRBJ2-6; 8 bases agree with TRBD2. The CDR3 runs 20 residues. Germline V CDR1 and CDR2: SGHAT, FQNNGV. After removal of 4 bases from V and 2 bases from J, the junction contained 16 bases not matched to a gene. The CDR3: CASSSRGDISGSPGANVLTF. In DNA, the CDR3 is TGTGCCAGCAGCTCGAGGGGGGACATAAGCGGGAGTCCTGGGGCCAACGTCCTGACTTTC. Full variable domain (remainder filled in from reference TRBV11-2 and TRBJ2-6): EAGVAQSPRYKIIEKRQSVAFWCNPISGHATLYWYQQILGQGPKLLIQFQNNGVVDDSQLPKDRFSAERLKGVDSTLKIQPAKLEDSAVYLCASSSRGDISGSPGANVLTFGAGSRLTVL.

By sample share, this clonotype is medium-sized. The chain recombines TRBV24-1 with TRBJ2-1; 11 nucleotides line up with TRBD1. The germline gives CDR1 KGHDR, CDR2 SFDVKD. Trimming at V came to 4 bases and at J to 3 bases, leaving 13 bases not matched to a gene. The CDR3 covers 19 residues. The CDR3 region has the DNA TGTGCCACCAGTGAGGGGACAGGGGGTCAACGGGGGCTCTACAATGAGCAGTTCTTC. Protein sequence: CATSEGTGGQRGLYNEQFF.